This T cell receptor beta chain is drawn from a study of blood T cell repertoires in COVID-19. Overall study context: Sites across the United States, Italy and Spain contributed samples from acute and convalescent COVID-19. In each case, the material was cDNA or gDNA derived from T cells, B-cell-depleted T cells, or PBMCs.

In the original workflow: Reference gene primer amplification in the assay estimated nucleated cell counts. The data were produced by immunoSEQ multiplex PCR, yet TCRdb's version contains in-frame clones alone and is incomplete. The DNA was the basis for D and trimming; V, J and clone size are from that table. The table has more than 80,000 clones, more than 70% seen once. This TCR derives from a man aged 45-65 years with active COVID-19. The sequenced sample consisted of peripheral blood.

The CDR3, as DNA: TGTGCCAGCAGCGCAGACGGCGCGGGGGCTTACAATGAGCAGTTCTTC. Residues: CASSADGAGAYNEQFF. The genes are TRBV7-9 and TRBJ2-1; D may be TRBD2 (7 bases). V was cut by 5 bases and J by 4 bases, with 18 bases left in between. Germline V gene sequence: CDR1 SEHNR, CDR2 FQNEAQ (reference sequence). The CDR3 extends over 16 amino acids.